This T cell receptor (beta chain) was observed in a study of beta chain features in type 1 diabetes. For this clone: The antigen remains undetermined.

CDR1 SGHDN and CDR2 FVKESK come from the germline V gene. V lost 0 bases and J 5 bases, leaving 21 bases between the germline ends. The CDR3 runs 18 residues. The authors sorted CD4+ naive, central memory, regulatory and stem cell-like memory cells via CD45RO/CCR7/CD25/CD127/CD95/CD27. The authors reverse transcribed all of the isolated RNA, so sequencing captured expressed TCRB transcripts. Some clones are missing from TCRdb's copy, which holds only in-frame ones; the method was immunoSEQ multiplex PCR. This table holds 680,000 or so clones, 10% to 15% found once. Broader study findings: There was a moderate but significant shortening of TCRB CDR3s in all four CD4+ subsets of Type 1 diabetes patients.

The chain is built from TRBV14 and TRBJ2-3; TRBD2 might be the D (6 bases). The clonotype originates from a man between 18 and 35 years old with type 1 diabetes. What was sequenced was naive CD4+ T cells from blood. The CDR3: CASSQDKVWDPEGDTQYF. Written as DNA, the CDR3 is TGTGCCAGCAGCCAAGATAAGGTTTGGGACCCGGAGGGAGATACGCAGTATTTT.